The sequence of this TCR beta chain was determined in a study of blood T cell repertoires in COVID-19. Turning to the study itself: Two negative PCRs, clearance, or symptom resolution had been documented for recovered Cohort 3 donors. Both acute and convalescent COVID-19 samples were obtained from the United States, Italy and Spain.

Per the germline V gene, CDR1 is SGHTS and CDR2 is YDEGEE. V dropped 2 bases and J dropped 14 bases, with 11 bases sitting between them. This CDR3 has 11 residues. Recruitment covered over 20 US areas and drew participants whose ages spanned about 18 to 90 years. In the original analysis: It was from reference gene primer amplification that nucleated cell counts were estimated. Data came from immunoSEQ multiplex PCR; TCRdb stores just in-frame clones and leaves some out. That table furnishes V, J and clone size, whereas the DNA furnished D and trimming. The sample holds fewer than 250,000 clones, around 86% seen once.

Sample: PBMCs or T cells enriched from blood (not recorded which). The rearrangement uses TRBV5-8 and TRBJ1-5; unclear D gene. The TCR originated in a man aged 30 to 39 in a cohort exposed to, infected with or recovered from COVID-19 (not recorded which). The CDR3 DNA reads TGTGCCAGCAGCTTTGGCCCTTATAAGCATTTT. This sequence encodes CASSFGPYKHF. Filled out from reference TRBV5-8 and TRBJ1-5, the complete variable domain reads EAGVTQSPTHLIKTRGQQATLRCSPISGHTSVYWYQQALGLGLQFLLWYDEGEERNRGNFPPRFSGRQFPNYSSELNVNALELEDSALYLCASSFGPYKHFGDGTRLSIL.